This paragraph covers one T cell receptor (beta chain) sequence. Each CDR3 protein gets one entry after TCRdb re-called the reads with MiXCR. The sample holds roughly 63,000 distinct CDR3 sequences, less than 25% seen once. From germline, CDR1 is SGHTA and CDR2 FQGNSA. The CDR3 loop spans 14 amino acids. J gave up 7 bases and V 5 bases, and 3 bases lay outside the gene matches. The data stem from a study of lung T cells in sarcoidosis with Löfgren's syndrome. The gene calls are TRBV7-2 and TRBJ2-1; TRBD1 matches at 12 bases. What was sequenced was CD4+ T cells from PBMCs. This TCR was recovered from a human donor with sarcoidosis (Löfgren's syndrome or another form), or a control subject (not recorded which). As DNA, the CDR3 is TGTGCCAGCAGCCGGGACAGGGGGCCGAATGAGCAGTTCTTC. Amino acid sequence: CASSRDRGPNEQFF.